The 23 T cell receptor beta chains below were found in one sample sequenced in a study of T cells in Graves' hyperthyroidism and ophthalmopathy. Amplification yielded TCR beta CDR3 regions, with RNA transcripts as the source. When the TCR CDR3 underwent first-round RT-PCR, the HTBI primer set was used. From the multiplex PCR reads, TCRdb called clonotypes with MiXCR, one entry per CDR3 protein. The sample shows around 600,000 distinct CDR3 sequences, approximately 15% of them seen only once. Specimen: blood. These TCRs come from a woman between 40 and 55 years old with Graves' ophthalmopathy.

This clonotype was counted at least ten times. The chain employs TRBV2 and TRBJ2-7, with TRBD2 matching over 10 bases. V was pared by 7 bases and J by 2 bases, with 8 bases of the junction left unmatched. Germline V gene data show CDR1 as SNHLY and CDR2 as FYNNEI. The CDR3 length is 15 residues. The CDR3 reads CASKQGLAVPYEQYF. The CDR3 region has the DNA TGTGCCAGCAAACAAGGACTAGCGGTTCCCTACGAGCAGTACTTC.

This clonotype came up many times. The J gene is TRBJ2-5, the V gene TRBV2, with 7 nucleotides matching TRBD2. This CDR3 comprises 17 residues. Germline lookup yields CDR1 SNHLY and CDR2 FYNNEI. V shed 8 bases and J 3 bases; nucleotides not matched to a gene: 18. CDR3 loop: CASFPKKGLLKKETQYF. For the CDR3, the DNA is TGTGCCAGCTTTCCGAAGAAGGGACTACTTAAAAAAGAGACCCAGTACTTC.

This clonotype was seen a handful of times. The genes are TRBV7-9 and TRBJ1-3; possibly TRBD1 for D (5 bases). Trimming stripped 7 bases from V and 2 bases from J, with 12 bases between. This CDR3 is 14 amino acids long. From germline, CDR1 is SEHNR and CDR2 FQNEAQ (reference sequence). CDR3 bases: TGTGCCAGCACTGGGGCTGTCACTGGAAACACCATATATTTT. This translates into CASTGAVTGNTIYF. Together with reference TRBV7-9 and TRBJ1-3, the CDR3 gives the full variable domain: DTGVSQNPRHKITKRGQNVTFRCDPISEHNRLYWYRQTLGQGPEFLTYFQNEAQLEKSRLLSDRFSAERPKGSFSTLEIQRTEQGDSAMYLCASTGAVTGNTIYFGEGSWLTVV.

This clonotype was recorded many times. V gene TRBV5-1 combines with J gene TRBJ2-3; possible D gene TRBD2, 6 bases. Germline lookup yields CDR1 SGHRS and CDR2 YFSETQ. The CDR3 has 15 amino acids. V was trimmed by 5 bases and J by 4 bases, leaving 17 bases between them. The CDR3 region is CASRPSSEWADTQYF. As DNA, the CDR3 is TGCGCCAGCAGGCCTTCTAGCGAGTGGGCAGATACGCAGTATTTT.

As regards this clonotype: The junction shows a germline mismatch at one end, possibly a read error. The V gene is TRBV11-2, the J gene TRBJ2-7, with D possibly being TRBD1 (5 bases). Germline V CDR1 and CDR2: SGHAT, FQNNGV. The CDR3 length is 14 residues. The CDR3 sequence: CASSFGRVVHEQCF. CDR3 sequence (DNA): TGTGCCAGCAGCTTTGGCAGGGTAGTCCACGAGCAGTGCTTC. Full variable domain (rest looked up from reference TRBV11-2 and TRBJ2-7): EAGVAQSPRYKIIEKRQSVAFWCNPISGHATLYWYQQILGQGPKLLIQFQNNGVVDDSQLPKDRFSAERLKGVDSTLKIQPAKLEDSAVYLCASSFGRVVHEQCFGPGTRLTVT.

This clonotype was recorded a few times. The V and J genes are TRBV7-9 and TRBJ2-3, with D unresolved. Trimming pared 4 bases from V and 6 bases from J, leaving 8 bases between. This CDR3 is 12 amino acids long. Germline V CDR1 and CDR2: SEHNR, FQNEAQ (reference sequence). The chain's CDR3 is CASSSVLDTQYF. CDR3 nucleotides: TGTGCCAGCAGCTCCGTGTTGGATACGCAGTATTTT.

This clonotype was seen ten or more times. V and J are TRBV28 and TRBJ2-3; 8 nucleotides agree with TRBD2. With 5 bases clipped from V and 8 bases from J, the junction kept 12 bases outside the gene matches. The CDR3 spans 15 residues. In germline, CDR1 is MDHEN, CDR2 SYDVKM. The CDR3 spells CASSLGLVGSGTQYF. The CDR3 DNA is TGTGCCAGCAGTCTGGGACTAGTCGGTTCAGGTACGCAGTATTTT.

CDR3 DNA: TGTGCCAGCAGTGAAGCGCTAGGGCAGGCGAACACTGAAGCTTTCTTT. Protein product: CASSEALGQANTEAFF. The chain links TRBV6-1 to TRBJ1-1; D gene uncertain. In germline, CDR1 is MNHNS, CDR2 SASEGT. With 0 bases removed from V and 1 base from J, the gap between germline ends came to 12 bases. This CDR3 contains 16 residues.

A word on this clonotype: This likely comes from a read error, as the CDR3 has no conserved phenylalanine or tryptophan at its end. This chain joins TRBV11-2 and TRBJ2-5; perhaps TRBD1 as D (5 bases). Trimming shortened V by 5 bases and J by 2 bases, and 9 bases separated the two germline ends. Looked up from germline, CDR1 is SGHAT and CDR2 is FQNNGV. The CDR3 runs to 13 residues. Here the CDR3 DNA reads TGTGCCAGCAGCCTACAGGTGCAAGAGACCCAGTACCTC. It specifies CASSLQVQETQYL.

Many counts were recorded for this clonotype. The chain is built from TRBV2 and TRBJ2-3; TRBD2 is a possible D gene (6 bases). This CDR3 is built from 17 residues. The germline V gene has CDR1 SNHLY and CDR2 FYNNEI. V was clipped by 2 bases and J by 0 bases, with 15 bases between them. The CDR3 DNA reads TGTGCCAGCAGTGAACCAGTACGGGGGACCAGCACAGATACGCAGTATTTT. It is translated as CASSEPVRGTSTDTQYF.

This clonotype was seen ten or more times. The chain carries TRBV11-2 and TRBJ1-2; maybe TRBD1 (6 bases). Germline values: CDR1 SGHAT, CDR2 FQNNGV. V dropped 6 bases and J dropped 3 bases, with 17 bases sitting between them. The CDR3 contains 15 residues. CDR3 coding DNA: TGTGCCAGCAGACCGCTCCGAGGGGGAGACTATGGCTACACCTTC. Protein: CASRPLRGGDYGYTF.

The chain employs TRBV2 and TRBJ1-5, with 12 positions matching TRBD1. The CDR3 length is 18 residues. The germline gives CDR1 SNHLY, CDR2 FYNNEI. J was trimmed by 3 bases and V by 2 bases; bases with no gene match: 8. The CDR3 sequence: CASSEFTGTGGPNQPQHF. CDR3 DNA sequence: TGTGCCAGCAGTGAATTTACCGGGACAGGGGGCCCCAATCAGCCCCAGCATTTT.

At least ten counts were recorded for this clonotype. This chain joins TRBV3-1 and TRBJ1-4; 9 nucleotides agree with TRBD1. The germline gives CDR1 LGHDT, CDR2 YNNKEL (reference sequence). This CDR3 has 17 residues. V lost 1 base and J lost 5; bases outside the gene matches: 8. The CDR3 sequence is CASSQVNFGQGNEKLFF. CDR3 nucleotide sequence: TGTGCCAGCAGCCAAGTCAATTTCGGACAGGGGAATGAAAAACTGTTTTTT.

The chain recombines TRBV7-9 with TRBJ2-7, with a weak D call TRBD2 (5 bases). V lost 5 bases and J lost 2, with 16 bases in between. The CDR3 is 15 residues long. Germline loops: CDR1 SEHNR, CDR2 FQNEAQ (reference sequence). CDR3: CASSRGGRDPYEQYF. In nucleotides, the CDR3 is TGTGCCAGCAGCCGGGGTGGAAGAGACCCCTACGAGCAGTACTTC.

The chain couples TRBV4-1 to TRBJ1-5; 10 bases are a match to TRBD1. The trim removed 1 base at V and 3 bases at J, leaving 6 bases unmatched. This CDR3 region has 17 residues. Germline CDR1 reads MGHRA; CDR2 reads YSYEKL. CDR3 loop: CASSQVGTGVINQPQHF. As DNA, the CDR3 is TGCGCCAGCAGCCAAGTGGGGACAGGGGTTATCAATCAGCCCCAGCATTTT.

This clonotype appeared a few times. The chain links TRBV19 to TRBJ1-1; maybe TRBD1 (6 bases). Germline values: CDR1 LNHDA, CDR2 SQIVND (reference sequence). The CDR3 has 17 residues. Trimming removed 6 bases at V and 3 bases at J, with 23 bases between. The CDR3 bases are TGTGCCAGTAGACCGTTCCAGGGGAGCCAAGGGTACACTGAAGCTTTCTTT. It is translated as CASRPFQGSQGYTEAFF. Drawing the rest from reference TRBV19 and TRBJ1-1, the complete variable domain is DGGITQSPKYLFRKEGQNVTLSCEQNLNHDAMYWYRQDPGQGLRLIYYSQIVNDFQKGDIAEGYSVSREKKESFPLTVTSAQKNPTAFYLCASRPFQGSQGYTEAFFGQGTRLTVV.

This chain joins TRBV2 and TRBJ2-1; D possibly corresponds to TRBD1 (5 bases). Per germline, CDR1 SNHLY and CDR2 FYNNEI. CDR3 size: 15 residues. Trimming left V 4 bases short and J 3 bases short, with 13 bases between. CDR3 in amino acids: CASSGGPRNYNEQFF. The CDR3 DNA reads TGTGCCAGCAGTGGGGGCCCACGGAACTACAATGAGCAGTTCTTC.

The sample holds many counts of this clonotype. The CDR3 is CASTTLAAYNEQFF. DNA of the CDR3: TGTGCCAGCACCACATTGGCGGCCTACAATGAGCAGTTCTTC. V is TRBV7-9 and J is TRBJ2-1; no clear D gene. This CDR3 has 14 amino acids. Germline V gives CDR1 SEHNR, CDR2 FQNEAQ (reference sequence). Trimming stripped 7 bases from V and 2 bases from J, with 12 bases between.

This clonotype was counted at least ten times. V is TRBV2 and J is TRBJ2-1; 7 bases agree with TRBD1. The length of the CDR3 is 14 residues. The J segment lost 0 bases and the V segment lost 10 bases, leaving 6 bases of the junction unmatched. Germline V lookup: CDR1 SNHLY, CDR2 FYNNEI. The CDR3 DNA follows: TGTGCCACCATGAGACAGGGCTCCTACAATGAGCAGTTCTTC. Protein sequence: CATMRQGSYNEQFF.

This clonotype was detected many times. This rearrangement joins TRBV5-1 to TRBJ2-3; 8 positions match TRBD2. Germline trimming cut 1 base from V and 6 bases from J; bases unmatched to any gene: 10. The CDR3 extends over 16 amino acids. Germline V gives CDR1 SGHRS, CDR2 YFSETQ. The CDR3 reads CASSLWSSREGDTQYF. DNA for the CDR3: TGCGCCAGCAGCTTGTGGAGCAGCCGGGAGGGCGATACGCAGTATTTT.

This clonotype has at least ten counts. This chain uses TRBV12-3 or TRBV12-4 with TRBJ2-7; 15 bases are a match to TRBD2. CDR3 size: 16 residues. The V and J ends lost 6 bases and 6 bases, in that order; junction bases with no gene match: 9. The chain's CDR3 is CASSDPRTSGRAEQYF. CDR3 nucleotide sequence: TGTGCCAGCAGCGACCCACGGACTAGCGGGAGGGCCGAGCAGTACTTC.

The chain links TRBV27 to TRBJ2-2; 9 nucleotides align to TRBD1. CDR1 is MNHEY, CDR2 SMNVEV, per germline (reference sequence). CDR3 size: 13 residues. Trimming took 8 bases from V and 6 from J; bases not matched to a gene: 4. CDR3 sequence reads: CASGRDRAGELFF. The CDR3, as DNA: TGTGCCAGCGGCCGGGACAGGGCCGGGGAGCTGTTTTTT.

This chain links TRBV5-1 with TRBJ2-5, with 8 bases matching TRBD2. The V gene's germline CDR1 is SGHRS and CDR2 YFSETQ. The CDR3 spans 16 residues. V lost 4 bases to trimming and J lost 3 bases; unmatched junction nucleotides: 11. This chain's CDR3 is CASSPLADGREETQYF. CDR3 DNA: TGCGCCAGCAGCCCCCTAGCGGACGGGAGGGAAGAGACCCAGTACTTC.